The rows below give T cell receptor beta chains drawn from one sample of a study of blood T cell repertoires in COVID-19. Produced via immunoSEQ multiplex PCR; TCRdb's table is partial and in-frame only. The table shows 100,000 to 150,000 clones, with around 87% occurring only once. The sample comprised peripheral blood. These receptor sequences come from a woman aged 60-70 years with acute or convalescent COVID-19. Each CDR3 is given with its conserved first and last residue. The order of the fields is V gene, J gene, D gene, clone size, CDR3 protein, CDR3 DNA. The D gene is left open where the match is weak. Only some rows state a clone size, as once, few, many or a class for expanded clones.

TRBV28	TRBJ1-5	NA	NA	CASTPRGGRGSNQPQHF	TGTGCCAGCACTCCCCGCGGGGGTCGGGGTAGCAATCAGCCCCAGCATTTT
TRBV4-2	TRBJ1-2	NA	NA	CASSQESGFGLTF	TGTGCCAGCAGCCAAGAGTCAGGTTTCGGTCTCACCTTC
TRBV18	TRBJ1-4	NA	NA	CASSPLSRVVDSHRYQRTLFF	TGTGCCAGCTCACCCCTGTCGCGAGTTGTCGACAGCCACAGGTATCAAAGGACACTGTTTTTT
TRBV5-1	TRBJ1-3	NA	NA	CASSPGVFSGNTIYF	TGCGCCAGCAGCCCAGGGGTGTTCTCTGGAAACACCATATATTTT
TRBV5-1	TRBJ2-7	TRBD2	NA	CASSFTGTSYEQYF	TGCGCCAGCAGCTTCACCGGGACTAGCTACGAGCAGTACTTC
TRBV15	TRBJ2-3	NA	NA	CATSRELAGPTDTQYF	TGTGCCACCAGCAGAGAGCTGGCGGGACCCACAGATACGCAGTATTTT
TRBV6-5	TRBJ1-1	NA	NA	CASTRGGTEAFF	TGTGCCAGCACCCGAGGGGGCACTGAAGCTTTCTTT
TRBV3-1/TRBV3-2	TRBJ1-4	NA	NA	CASSQVLTARNEKLFF	TGTGCCAGCAGCCAAGTACTGACAGCTAGAAATGAAAAACTGTTTTTT
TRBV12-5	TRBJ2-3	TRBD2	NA	CASGFPSLAGTDTQYF	TGTGCTAGTGGTTTCCCATCACTAGCGGGTACAGATACGCAGTATTTT
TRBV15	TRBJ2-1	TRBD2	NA	CATSTQLANEQFF	TGTGCCACCAGCACCCAACTAGCGAATGAGCAGTTCTTC
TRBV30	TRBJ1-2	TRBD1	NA	CAGTGYDYGYTF	TGTGCCGGGACAGGTTACGACTATGGCTACACCTTC
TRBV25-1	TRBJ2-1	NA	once	CASSESVGAYNEQFF	TGTGCCAGCAGTGAATCTGTGGGGGCGTACAATGAGCAGTTCTTC
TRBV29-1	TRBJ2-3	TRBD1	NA	CSAQGAADTQYF	TGCAGCGCCCAGGGGGCGGCCGATACGCAGTATTTT
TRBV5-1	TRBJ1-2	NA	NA	CASSNPGENYGYTF	TGCGCCAGCAGCAACCCGGGGGAGAACTATGGCTACACCTTC